This T cell receptor beta chain was obtained from a study of T cells after posttransplantation cyclophosphamide. Clones were read by immunoSEQ multiplex PCR, and TCRdb kept only the in-frame ones, dropping some. The repertoire yields about 7,500 clones, none seen only once; the top ten contain more than 9%. Cyclophosphamide on days +3 and +4 followed busulfan-fludarabine conditioning and a marrow graft. This clone was counted at least ten times. CDR1 is SGDLS, CDR2 YYNGEE, per germline. The length of the CDR3 is 13 residues. V was cut by 2 bases and J by 6 bases, with 12 bases left in between. J is TRBJ2-7 and V is TRBV9, with D tentatively TRBD1 (6 bases). The sequencing here drew on PBMCs, taken after allogeneic stem cell transplant with posttransplant cyclophosphamide. This clonotype was sampled from a female patient between 50 and 60 years old who received an allogeneic stem cell transplant from a related donor, was CMV-positive, and had no GVHD. A subset of T cells may come from the graft donor. CDR3 amino acids: CASSVHRDGEQYF. CDR3 DNA: TGTGCCAGCAGCGTGCACAGGGATGGCGAGCAGTACTTC. Full variable domain (outside the CDR3, taken from reference TRBV9 and TRBJ2-7): DSGVTQTPKHLITATGQRVTLRCSPRSGDLSVYWYQQSLDQGLQFLIQYYNGEERAKGNILERFSAQQFPDLHSELNLSSLELGDSALYFCASSVHRDGEQYFGPGTRLTVT.